Listed here are 28 T cell receptor beta chains from one sample, sequenced in a study of blood T cell repertoires in COVID-19. TCRdb's copy holds only in-frame clones and misses some; the assay was immunoSEQ multiplex PCR. The sample shows about 370,000 clones, about nine tenths of them seen only once. Source material: PBMCs or T cells enriched from blood (not recorded which). The source of these receptors is a woman aged 40 to 50 who had been exposed to COVID-19.

This clone was seen once. The V and J genes are TRBV7-2 and TRBJ2-7; TRBD2 agrees at 7 bases. The CDR3 sequence is 16 residues long. Germline CDR1 is SGHTA and CDR2 is FQGNSA. The trim removed 5 bases at V and 0 bases at J, leaving 10 bases unmatched. The CDR3 DNA sequence: TGTGCCAGCAGCCCGAGTGGGGGGGGGAGCTCCTACGAGCAGTACTTC. Amino acid sequence: CASSPSGGGSSYEQYF.

V usage is TRBV5-8 and J usage is TRBJ2-7; 8 bases line up with TRBD1. The CDR3 is made up of 16 amino acids. The germline V gene has CDR1 SGHTS and CDR2 YDEGEE. V shed 3 bases, J shed 4 bases, and the junction held 12 bases outside the gene matches. DNA for the CDR3: TGTGCCAGCAGCTCCTTCTCCGACAGGGGCGGGTACGAGCAGTACTTC. Translating gives CASSSFSDRGGYEQYF.

The chain combines TRBV5-1 with TRBJ2-1, with 10 bases fitting TRBD1. CDR1 is SGHRS and CDR2 is YFSETQ in the germline V gene. The CDR3 has 15 residues. With 4 bases clipped from V and 2 bases from J, the junction kept 3 bases outside the gene matches. In nucleotides, the CDR3 is TGCGCCAGCAGCCCAGGACAGGGGGCCTACAATGAGCAGTTCTTC. Its translation is CASSPGQGAYNEQFF.

V gene TRBV7-9 combines with J gene TRBJ1-1; a weak D match, TRBD1 (5 bases). Germline V CDR1 and CDR2: SEHNR, FQNEAQ (reference sequence). V was trimmed by 6 bases and J by 1 base, leaving 6 bases between them. The CDR3 totals 12 residues. The CDR3 DNA is TGTGCCAGCAGTGACAGGAACACTGAAGCTTTCTTT. It translates to CASSDRNTEAFF.

The J gene is TRBJ1-3, the V gene TRBV7-9; D is undetermined. Trimming cost V 4 bases and J 6 bases, with 22 bases left between them. The germline V gene has CDR1 SEHNR and CDR2 FQNEAQ (reference sequence). The CDR3 has 17 residues. CDR3 sequence (DNA): TGTGCCAGCAGCTCTACAGTGGCCTCGGAAACATCAAACACCATATATTTT. Translating it yields CASSSTVASETSNTIYF.

The rearrangement links TRBV19 to TRBJ2-1; TRBD2 matches at 8 bases. The CDR3 has 16 residues. Trimming took 3 bases from V and 6 from J; bases not matched to a gene: 10. Germline CDR1 reads LNHDA; CDR2 reads SQIVND (reference sequence). CDR3 residues: CASSILGLGDGNEQFF. DNA for the CDR3: TGTGCCAGTAGTATCCTGGGACTAGGAGACGGCAATGAGCAGTTCTTC.

This clone was seen just once. This sequence joins TRBV9 and TRBJ2-5, with a possible D match to TRBD2 (6 bases). The germline V gene encodes CDR1 SGDLS and CDR2 YYNGEE. Trimming left V 0 bases short and J 0 bases short, with 12 bases between. This CDR3 region has 16 residues. The CDR3 loop reads CASSVDYGGYQETQYF. The DNA for the CDR3 is TGTGCCAGCAGCGTAGATTACGGGGGATACCAAGAGACCCAGTACTTC.

This sequence joins TRBV5-1 and TRBJ1-2, with 7 bases fitting TRBD1. This CDR3 has 14 residues. Germline loops: CDR1 SGHRS, CDR2 YFSETQ. Trimming removed 1 base from V and 6 bases from J; junction bases left unmatched: 6. The CDR3 DNA reads as TGCGCCAGCAGCTTGATCACAGGGGAGAATGGCTACACCTTC. It codes for CASSLITGENGYTF.

The chain recombines TRBV13 with TRBJ2-7; 14 nucleotides line up with TRBD2. Looked up from germline, CDR1 is PRHDT and CDR2 is FYEKMQ (reference sequence). The CDR3 sequence is 15 residues long. The trim removed 5 bases at V and 5 bases at J, leaving 5 bases unmatched. CDR3 loop: CASSTRLAGGHEQYF. As DNA, the CDR3 is TGTGCCAGCAGCACAAGACTAGCGGGGGGGCACGAGCAGTACTTC.

The J gene is TRBJ2-7, the V gene TRBV11-2; TRBD1 might be the D (5 bases). The V and J ends lost 5 bases and 3 bases respectively, with 17 bases between them. This CDR3 has 15 amino acids. Germline lookup yields CDR1 SGHAT and CDR2 FQNNGV. The CDR3 DNA reads as TGTGCCAGCAGCCTTGCCCCTGGACATTTCTACGAGCAGTACTTC. This sequence encodes CASSLAPGHFYEQYF.

This chain links TRBV24-1 with TRBJ2-3; TRBD1 agrees at 9 bases. The V segment lost 5 bases and the J segment 3 bases; nucleotides outside the gene matches: 11. CDR1 and CDR2 (germline): KGHDR, SFDVKD. The CDR3 loop spans 17 amino acids. This CDR3 reads CATSARSGDRVTDTQYF. The CDR3 region has the DNA TGTGCCACCAGTGCCCGGTCAGGGGACAGGGTGACAGATACGCAGTATTTT.

CDR3 amino acids: CASSFFQGRGSGNTIYF. CDR3 DNA: TGTGCCAGCAGCTTCTTTCAGGGCAGGGGCTCTGGAAACACCATATATTTT. The chain combines TRBV7-9 with TRBJ1-3, with a weak D call TRBD1 (6 bases). Germline CDR1 SEHNR, CDR2 FQNEAQ (reference sequence). Trimming stripped 3 bases from V and 0 bases from J, with 15 bases between. This CDR3 region has 17 residues.

The V and J genes are TRBV30 and TRBJ1-2; D gene unclear. CDR1 GTSNPN and CDR2 SVGIG come from the germline V gene (reference sequence). V shed 0 bases and J shed 4 bases, with 9 bases lying between them. The CDR3 has 13 amino acids. The CDR3 spells CAWSVRDGYGYTF. CDR3 in DNA: TGTGCCTGGAGTGTACGAGATGGCTATGGCTACACCTTC.

CDR3 sequence: CASSQDAGGSSDTQYF. In DNA, the CDR3 is TGTGCCAGCAGCCAAGATGCGGGGGGCAGCTCAGATACGCAGTATTTT. The rearrangement joins TRBV3-1 (or the pseudogene TRBV3-2) to TRBJ2-3, with 8 positions matching TRBD2. Trimming at V came to 0 bases and at J to 4 bases, leaving 6 bases not matched to a gene. This CDR3 spans 16 amino acids. From germline, CDR1 is LGHDT and CDR2 YNNKEL (reference sequence).

The chain combines TRBV7-8 with TRBJ1-2, with D possibly matching TRBD1 (5 bases). CDR3 length: 14 amino acids. Trimming cost V 7 bases and J 7 bases, with 19 bases left between them. Germline CDR1 and CDR2: SGHVS and FQNEAQ. CDR3 in amino acids: CASTLDGFGGGYTF. The CDR3 nucleotides read TGTGCCAGCACCCTAGACGGGTTCGGGGGTGGCTACACCTTC.

The chain links TRBV5-1 to TRBJ1-4, with a weak D call TRBD1 (5 bases). With 0 bases removed from V and 7 bases from J, the gap between germline ends came to 10 bases. Germline CDR1 reads SGHRS; CDR2 reads YFSETQ. This CDR3 comprises 14 residues. The CDR3 bases are TGCGCCAGCAGCTTGGAGGGGCGCGGTGAAAAACTGTTTTTT. This sequence encodes CASSLEGRGEKLFF.

The genes are TRBV5-6 and TRBJ2-3; the match to TRBD1 covers 8 bases. Germline V gene data show CDR1 as SGHDT and CDR2 as YYEEEE. V was clipped by 0 bases and J by 10 bases; unmatched bases: 13. CDR3 length: 16 residues. The DNA for the CDR3 is TGTGCCAGCAGCTTGGGAAGCGGACAGGGCCCCACTTCGCAGTATTTT. This codes for CASSLGSGQGPTSQYF.

The V and J genes are TRBV29-1 and TRBJ2-7; D is uncertain. The germline V gene encodes CDR1 SQVTM and CDR2 ANQGSEA. With 3 bases removed from V and 4 bases from J, the gap between germline ends came to 13 bases. The CDR3 is made up of 13 amino acids. In nucleotides, the CDR3 is TGCAGCGTTGACGCAGGCCTCGGTTACGAGCAGTACTTC. It is translated as CSVDAGLGYEQYF.

V usage is TRBV6-5 and J usage is TRBJ1-2, with D perhaps TRBD1 (5 bases). The CDR3 is 11 residues long. Germline-derived CDR1 and CDR2 are MNHEY and SVGAGI. V was shortened by 2 bases and J by 8 bases, with 6 bases between the two germline ends. For the CDR3, the DNA is TGTGCCAGCAGTTACGCAGGGGGCTACACCTTC. Protein product: CASSYAGGYTF.

The rearrangement links TRBV24-1 to TRBJ2-3; 7 bases are shared with TRBD1. This CDR3 contains 17 residues. CDR1 KGHDR and CDR2 SFDVKD come from the germline V gene. The V gene end was trimmed by 4 bases and the J gene end by 3 bases; junction bases not matched to a gene: 12. In DNA form, the CDR3 reads TGTGCCACCAGTGACTCCACAGGGGTGTGGGGTACAGATACGCAGTATTTT. Translation: CATSDSTGVWGTDTQYF.

The rearrangement joins TRBV12-5 to TRBJ1-3; tentatively, D is TRBD1 (5 bases). The germline gives CDR1 LGHNT, CDR2 FRNRAP. This CDR3 contains 15 residues. Trimming removed 7 bases at V and 0 bases at J, with 13 bases between. CDR3 nucleotide sequence: TGTGCTAGTGACCAACAGGCCATCTCTGGAAACACCATATATTTT. Amino acid sequence: CASDQQAISGNTIYF.

This sequence joins TRBV27 and TRBJ2-6; maybe TRBD1 (8 bases). Germline values: CDR1 MNHEY, CDR2 SMNVEV (reference sequence). This CDR3 comprises 19 residues. Between the trimmed V and J ends, which lost 3 bases and 0 bases, there was a span of 18 bases. The CDR3 loop reads CASSFRTGRGSSGANVLTF. CDR3 DNA sequence: TGTGCCAGCAGTTTCCGGACAGGGCGGGGGTCCTCTGGGGCCAACGTCCTGACTTTC.

The chain recombines TRBV30 with TRBJ2-1, with 8 positions matching TRBD2. Trimming took 0 bases from V and 8 from J; bases not matched to a gene: 6. This CDR3 has 14 residues. Germline V gene sequence: CDR1 GTSNPN, CDR2 SVGIG (reference sequence). CDR3: CAWSVRGARDEQFF. CDR3 DNA sequence: TGTGCCTGGAGTGTGCGGGGGGCCCGGGATGAGCAGTTCTTC.

This clone was seen more than once but under ten times. J is TRBJ2-7 and V is TRBV7-8; 12 positions match TRBD2. Trimming at V came to 3 bases and at J to 4 bases, leaving 7 bases not matched to a gene. The length of the CDR3 is 16 residues. Per germline, CDR1 SGHVS and CDR2 FQNEAQ. The CDR3 DNA is TGTGCCAGCAGCTTGGGGTCGGGACTAGCGGGTTACGAGCAGTACTTC. This encodes CASSLGSGLAGYEQYF.

This clone has just a few counts. J is TRBJ2-5 and V is TRBV7-2, with 9 bases lining up with TRBD1. The CDR3 sequence is 15 residues long. CDR1 SGHTA and CDR2 FQGNSA come from the germline V gene. V lost 5 bases to trimming and J lost 5 bases; unmatched junction nucleotides: 9. The CDR3, as DNA: TGTGCCAGCAGCCTGGGGGACAGGGACGTGGAGACCCAGTACTTC. Protein product: CASSLGDRDVETQYF.

The chain is built from TRBV18 and TRBJ1-5; 12 bases line up with TRBD1. CDR3 length: 17 amino acids. Germline V gene lookup returns CDR1 KGHSH and CDR2 LQKENI. The trim removed 2 bases at V and 6 bases at J, leaving 8 bases unmatched. The CDR3 DNA is TGTGCCAGCTCACCATATGGGGACAGGGGGCATGGTCAGCCCCAGCATTTT. It encodes CASSPYGDRGHGQPQHF.

The V call is TRBV9, the J call TRBJ2-2; 7 bases are shared with TRBD1. The CDR3 loop spans 16 amino acids. Unmatched junction bases numbered 13, after V lost 7 bases and J lost 4 bases. CDR1 is SGDLS and CDR2 is YYNGEE in the germline V gene. CDR3 coding DNA: TGTGCCAGCTCGCCGACCGACAGGGCGAGCACCGGGGAGCTGTTTTTT. It translates to CASSPTDRASTGELFF.

V and J are TRBV7-2 and TRBJ1-1, with TRBD1 as a possible D gene (5 bases). Trimming removed 3 bases at V and 1 base at J, with 12 bases between. Germline loops: CDR1 SGHTA, CDR2 FQGNSA. The CDR3 runs to 15 residues. CDR3 DNA: TGTGCCAGCAGCTTGGGGCGGGGTGAGAACACTGAAGCTTTCTTT. This gives the protein CASSLGRGENTEAFF.